This T cell receptor (beta chain) was identified in a study of blood T cell repertoires in COVID-19. The table came from immunoSEQ multiplex PCR; TCRdb's copy has only in-frame clones and leaves some out. This table holds approximately 130,000 clones, almost 70% found once. The CDR3 has 16 residues. V lost 6 bases, J lost 7 bases, and 8 bases stayed unmatched. Germline V CDR1 and CDR2: WSHSY, SAAADI. The chain recombines TRBV10-2 with TRBJ1-6, with 11 bases lining up with TRBD1. This TCR was recovered from an older woman with acute or convalescent COVID-19. Sequencing used peripheral blood. The CDR3 DNA reads as TGCGCCAGCAGCCCGGGACAGGGGGTAGGGAATTCACCCCTCCACTTT. Protein sequence: CASSPGQGVGNSPLHF.